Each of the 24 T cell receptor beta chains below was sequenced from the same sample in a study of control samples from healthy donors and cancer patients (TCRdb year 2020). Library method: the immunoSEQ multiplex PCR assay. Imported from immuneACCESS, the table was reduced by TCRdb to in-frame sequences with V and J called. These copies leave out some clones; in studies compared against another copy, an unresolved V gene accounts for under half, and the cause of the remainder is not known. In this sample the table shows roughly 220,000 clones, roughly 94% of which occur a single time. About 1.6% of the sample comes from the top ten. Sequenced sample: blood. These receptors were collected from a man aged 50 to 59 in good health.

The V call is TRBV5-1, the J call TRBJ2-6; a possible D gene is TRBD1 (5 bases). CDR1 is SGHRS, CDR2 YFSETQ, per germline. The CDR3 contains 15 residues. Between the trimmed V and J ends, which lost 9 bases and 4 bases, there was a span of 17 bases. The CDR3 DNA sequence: TGCGCCACCGGAGACCAGGGATCCGGGGCCAACGTCCTGACTTTC. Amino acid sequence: CATGDQGSGANVLTF.

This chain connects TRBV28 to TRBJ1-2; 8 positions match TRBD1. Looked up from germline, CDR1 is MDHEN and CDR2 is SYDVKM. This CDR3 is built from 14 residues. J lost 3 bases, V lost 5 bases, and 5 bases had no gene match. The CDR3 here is CASSPSGGYYGYTF. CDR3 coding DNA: TGTGCCAGCAGTCCATCAGGGGGCTACTATGGCTACACCTTC.

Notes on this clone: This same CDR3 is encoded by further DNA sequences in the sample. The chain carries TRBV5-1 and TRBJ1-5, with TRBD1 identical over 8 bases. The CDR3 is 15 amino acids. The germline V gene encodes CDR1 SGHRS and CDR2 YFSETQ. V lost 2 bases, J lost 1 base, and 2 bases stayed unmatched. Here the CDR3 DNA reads TGCGCCAGCAGCTTAGGACAGGGAAGCAATCAGCCCCAGCATTTT. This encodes CASSLGQGSNQPQHF.

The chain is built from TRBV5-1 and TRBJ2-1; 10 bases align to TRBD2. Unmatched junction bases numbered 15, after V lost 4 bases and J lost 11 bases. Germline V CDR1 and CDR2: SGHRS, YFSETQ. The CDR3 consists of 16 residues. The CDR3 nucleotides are TGCGCCAGCAGCCTTCGTGGACTAGCGGAGGCGGAAAAGCAGTTCTTC. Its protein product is CASSLRGLAEAEKQFF.

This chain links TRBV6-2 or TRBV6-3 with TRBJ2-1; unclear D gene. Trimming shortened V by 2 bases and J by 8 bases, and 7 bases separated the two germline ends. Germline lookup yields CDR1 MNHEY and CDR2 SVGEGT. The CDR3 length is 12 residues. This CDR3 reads CASSYLGYEQFF. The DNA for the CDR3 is TGTGCCAGCAGTTACCTAGGGTATGAGCAGTTCTTC.

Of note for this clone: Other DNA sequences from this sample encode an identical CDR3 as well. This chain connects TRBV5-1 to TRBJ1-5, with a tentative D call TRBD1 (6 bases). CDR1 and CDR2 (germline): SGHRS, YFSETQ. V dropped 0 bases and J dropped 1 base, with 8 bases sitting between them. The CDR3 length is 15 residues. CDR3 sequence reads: CASSLEGGSNQPQHF. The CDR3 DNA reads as TGCGCCAGCAGCTTGGAAGGGGGGAGCAATCAGCCCCAGCATTTT.

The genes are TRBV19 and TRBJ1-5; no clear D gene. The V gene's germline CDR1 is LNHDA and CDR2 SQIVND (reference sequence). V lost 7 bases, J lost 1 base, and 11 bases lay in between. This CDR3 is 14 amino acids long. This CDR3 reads CASTARESNQPQHF. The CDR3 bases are TGTGCCAGTACTGCAAGGGAAAGCAATCAGCCCCAGCATTTT.

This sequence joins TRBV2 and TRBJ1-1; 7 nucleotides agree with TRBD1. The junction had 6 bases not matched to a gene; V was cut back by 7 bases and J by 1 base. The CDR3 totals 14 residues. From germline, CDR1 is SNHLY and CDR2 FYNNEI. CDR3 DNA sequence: TGTGCCAGCACCCAGGGGGGCGAGAACACTGAAGCTTTCTTT. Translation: CASTQGGENTEAFF.

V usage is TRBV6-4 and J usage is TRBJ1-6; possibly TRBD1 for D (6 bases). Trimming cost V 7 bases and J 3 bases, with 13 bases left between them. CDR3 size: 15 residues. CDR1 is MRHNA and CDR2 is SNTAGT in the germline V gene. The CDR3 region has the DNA TGTGCCAGCACCTCAACAGGGTACTATAATTCACCCCTCCACTTT. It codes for CASTSTGYYNSPLHF.

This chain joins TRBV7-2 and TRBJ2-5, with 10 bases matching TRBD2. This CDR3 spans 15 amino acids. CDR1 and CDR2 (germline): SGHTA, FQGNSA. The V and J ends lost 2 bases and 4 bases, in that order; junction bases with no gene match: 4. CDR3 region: CASSLQASGGETQYF. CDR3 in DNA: TGTGCCAGCAGCTTACAGGCTAGCGGGGGAGAGACCCAGTACTTC.

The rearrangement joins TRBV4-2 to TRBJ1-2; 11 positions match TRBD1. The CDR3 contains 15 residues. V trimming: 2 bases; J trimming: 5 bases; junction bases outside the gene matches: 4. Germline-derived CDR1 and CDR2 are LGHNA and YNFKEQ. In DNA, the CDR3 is TGTGCCAGCAGCCAACGGGACAGGGGGATTTATGGCTACACCTTC. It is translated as CASSQRDRGIYGYTF.

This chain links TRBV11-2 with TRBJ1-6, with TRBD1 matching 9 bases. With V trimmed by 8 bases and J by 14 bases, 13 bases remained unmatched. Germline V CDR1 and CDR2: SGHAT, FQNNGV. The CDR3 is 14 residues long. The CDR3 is CASRRRGGQGSLHF. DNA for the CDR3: TGTGCCAGCCGGAGGAGGGGGGGACAGGGCTCCCTCCACTTT.

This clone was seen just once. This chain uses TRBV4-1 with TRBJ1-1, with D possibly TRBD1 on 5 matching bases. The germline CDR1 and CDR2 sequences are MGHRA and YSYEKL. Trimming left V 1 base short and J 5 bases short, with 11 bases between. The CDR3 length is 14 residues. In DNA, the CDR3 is TGCGCCAGCAGCCAAGTTGAGGGGAGGACTGAAGCTTTCTTT. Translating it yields CASSQVEGRTEAFF.

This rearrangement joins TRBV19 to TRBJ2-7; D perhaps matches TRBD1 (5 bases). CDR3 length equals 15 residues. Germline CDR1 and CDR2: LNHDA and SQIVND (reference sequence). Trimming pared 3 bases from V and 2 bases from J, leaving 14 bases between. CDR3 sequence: CASSIARASTYEQYF. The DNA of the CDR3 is TGTGCCAGTAGTATTGCCAGGGCGTCCACCTACGAGCAGTACTTC.

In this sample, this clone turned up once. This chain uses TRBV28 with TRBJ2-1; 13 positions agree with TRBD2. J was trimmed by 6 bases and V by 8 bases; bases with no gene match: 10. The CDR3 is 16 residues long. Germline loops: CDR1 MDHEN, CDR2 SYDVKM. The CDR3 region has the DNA TGTGCCAGCGTGAGGACTAGCGGGGGACCCTTCAATGAGCAGTTCTTC. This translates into CASVRTSGGPFNEQFF. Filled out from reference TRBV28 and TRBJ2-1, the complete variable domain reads DVKVTQSSRYLVKRTGEKVFLECVQDMDHENMFWYRQDPGLGLRLIYFSYDVKMKEKGDIPEGYSVSREKKERFSLILESASTNQTSMYLCASVRTSGGPFNEQFFGPGTRLTVL.

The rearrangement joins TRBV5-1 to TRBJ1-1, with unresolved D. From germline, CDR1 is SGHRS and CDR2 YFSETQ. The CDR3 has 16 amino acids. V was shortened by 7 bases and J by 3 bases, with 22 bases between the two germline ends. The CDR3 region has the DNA TGCGCCAGCTCGCCGGGATCGTTGTTGTCGTACACTGAAGCTTTCTTT. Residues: CASSPGSLLSYTEAFF. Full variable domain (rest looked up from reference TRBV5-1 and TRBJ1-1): KAGVTQTPRYLIKTRGQQVTLSCSPISGHRSVSWYQQTPGQGLQFLFEYFSETQRNKGNFPGRFSGRQFSNSRSEMNVSTLELGDSALYLCASSPGSLLSYTEAFFGQGTRLTVV.

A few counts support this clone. CDR3 residues: CASSLPTGSYSPLHF. As DNA, the CDR3 is TGTGCCAGCTCCCTTCCGACAGGGTCTTATTCACCCCTCCACTTT. The chain links TRBV6-5 to TRBJ1-6; 7 bases fit TRBD1. The germline V gene encodes CDR1 MNHEY and CDR2 SVGAGI. Trimming at V came to 8 bases and at J to 8 bases, leaving 12 bases not matched to a gene. The CDR3 is 15 amino acids.

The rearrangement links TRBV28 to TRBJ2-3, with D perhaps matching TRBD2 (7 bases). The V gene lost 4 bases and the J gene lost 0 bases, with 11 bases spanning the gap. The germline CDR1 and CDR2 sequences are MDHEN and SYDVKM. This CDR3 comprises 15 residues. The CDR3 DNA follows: TGTGCCAGCAGTTGGGCGGGGGCCAGCACAGATACGCAGTATTTT. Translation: CASSWAGASTDTQYF.

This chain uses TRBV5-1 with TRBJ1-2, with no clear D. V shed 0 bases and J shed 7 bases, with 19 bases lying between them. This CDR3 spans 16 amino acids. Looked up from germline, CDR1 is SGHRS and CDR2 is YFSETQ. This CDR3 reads CASSLEGSGPTGGYTF. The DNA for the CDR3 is TGCGCCAGCAGCTTGGAAGGCAGCGGGCCAACTGGTGGCTACACCTTC.

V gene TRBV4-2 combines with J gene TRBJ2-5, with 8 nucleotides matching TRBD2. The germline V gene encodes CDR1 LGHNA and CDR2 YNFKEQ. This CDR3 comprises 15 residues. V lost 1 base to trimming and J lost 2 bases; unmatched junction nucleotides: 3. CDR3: CASSQGASGQETQYF. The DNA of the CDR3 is TGTGCCAGCAGCCAAGGCGCTAGCGGGCAAGAGACCCAGTACTTC.

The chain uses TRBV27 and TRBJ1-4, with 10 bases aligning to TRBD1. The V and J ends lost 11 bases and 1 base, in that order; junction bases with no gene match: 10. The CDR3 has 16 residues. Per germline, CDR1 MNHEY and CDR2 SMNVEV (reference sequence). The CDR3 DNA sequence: TGTGCCTCCCGGACAGGGGGAACTGTAACTAATGAAAAACTGTTTTTT. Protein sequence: CASRTGGTVTNEKLFF.

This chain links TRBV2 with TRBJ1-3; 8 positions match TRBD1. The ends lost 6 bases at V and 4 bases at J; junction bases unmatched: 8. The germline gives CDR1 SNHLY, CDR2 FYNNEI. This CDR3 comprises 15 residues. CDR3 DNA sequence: TGTGCCAGCAGGGCGACAGGGGTCGTCGGAAACACCATATATTTT. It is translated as CASRATGVVGNTIYF. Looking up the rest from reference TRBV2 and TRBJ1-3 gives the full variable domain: EPEVTQTPSHQVTQMGQEVILRCVPISNHLYFYWYRQILGQKVEFLVSFYNNEISEKSEIFDDQFSVERPDGSNFTLKIRSTKLEDSAMYFCASRATGVVGNTIYFGEGSWLTVV.

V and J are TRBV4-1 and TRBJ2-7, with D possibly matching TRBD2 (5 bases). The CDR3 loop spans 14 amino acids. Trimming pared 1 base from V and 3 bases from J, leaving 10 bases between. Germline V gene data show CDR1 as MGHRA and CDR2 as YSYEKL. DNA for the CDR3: TGCGCCAGCAGCCAAGGACAAGGGAGCTACGAGCAGTACTTC. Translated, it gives CASSQGQGSYEQYF.

The CDR3 DNA reads TGTGCCAGCAGCTTACTGAGGGACAGGGGTAATTCACCCCTCCACTTT. This codes for CASSLLRDRGNSPLHF. The chain combines TRBV7-9 with TRBJ1-6; TRBD1 matches at 10 bases. With V trimmed by 2 bases and J by 6 bases, 4 bases remained unmatched. The CDR3 sequence is 16 residues long. Germline assignment: CDR1 SEHNR and CDR2 FQNEAQ (reference sequence).